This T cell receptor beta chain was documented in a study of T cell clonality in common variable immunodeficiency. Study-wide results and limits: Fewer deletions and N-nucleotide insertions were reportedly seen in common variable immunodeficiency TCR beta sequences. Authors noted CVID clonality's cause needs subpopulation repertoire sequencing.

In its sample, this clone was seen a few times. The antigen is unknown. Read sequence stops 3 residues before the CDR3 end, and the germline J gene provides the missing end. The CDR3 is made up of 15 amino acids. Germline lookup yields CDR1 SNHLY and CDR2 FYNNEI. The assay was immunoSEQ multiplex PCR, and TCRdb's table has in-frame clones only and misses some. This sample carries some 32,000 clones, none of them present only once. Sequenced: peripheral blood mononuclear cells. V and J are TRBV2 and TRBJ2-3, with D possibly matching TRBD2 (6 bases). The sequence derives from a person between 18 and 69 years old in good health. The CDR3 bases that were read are TGTGCCAGCACCCTAGGCCCGGGGGTGGGGGAGACG. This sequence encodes CASTLGPGVGET. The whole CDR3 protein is CASTLGPGVGETQYF. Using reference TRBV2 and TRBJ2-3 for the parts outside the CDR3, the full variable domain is EPEVTQTPSHQVTQMGQEVILRCVPISNHLYFYWYRQILGQKVEFLVSFYNNEISEKSEIFDDQFSVERPDGSNFTLKIRSTKLEDSAMYFCASTLGPGVGETQYFGPGTRLTVL.